Described below is a single T cell receptor (beta chain) sequence and its context. The target antigen is unknown. It was with 60 Vbeta and 13 Jbeta primers that the PCR ran. The repertoire was sequenced with immunoSEQ multiplex PCR; TCRdb's copy has only in-frame clones and lacks some. The sample has nearly 110,000 clones, 75% seen once; the top ten hold 2.5% to 3%. This record belongs to a study of cytomegalovirus exposure and HLA in healthy donors. Study outcomes and limitations: Among CMV-associated TCR beta chains, most appeared HLA-restricted in a later analysis. The study labeled 170 or so TCR beta chains cytomegalovirus-associated. Within an earlier analysis, most TCR beta V segments proved productive either about 87% or about 30% of the time. Many donors shared some public TCRs, even though most TCR sequences were rare.

The clonotype was recovered from a male donor in good health and CMV-seropositive. Sequenced: PBMCs.

This chain's CDR3 is CASSLEEVNTGELFF. CDR3 in DNA: TGTGCCAGCAGCTTGGAAGAGGTAAACACCGGGGAGCTGTTTTTT. The chain links TRBV5-4 to TRBJ2-2, with D uncertain. The CDR3 loop spans 15 amino acids. V was shortened by 0 bases and J by 2 bases, with 8 bases between the two germline ends. The germline V gene has CDR1 SGHNT and CDR2 YYREEE (reference sequence). Supplemented by reference TRBV5-4 and TRBJ2-2, the full variable domain reads ETGVTQSPTHLIKTRGQQVTLRCSSQSGHNTVSWYQQALGQGPQFIFQYYREEENGRGNFPPRFSGLQFPNYSSELNVNALELDDSALYLCASSLEEVNTGELFFGEGSRLTVL.